This TCR beta chain is drawn from a study of immune cell composition in non-small cell lung cancer. Data came from immunoSEQ multiplex PCR; TCRdb stores just in-frame clones and leaves some out. Of under 3,500 clones in the sample, over 60% were seen once. This CDR3 has 13 residues. J was trimmed by 9 bases and V by 9 bases; bases with no gene match: 8. CDR1 and CDR2 (germline): ENHRY, SYGVKD. Sequencing was performed on lung tumor tissue. This rearrangement joins TRBV10-3 to TRBJ2-1; 10 bases are shared with TRBD1. The clonotype comes from a human donor with non-small cell lung cancer. CDR3 sequence: CAITDRGGTEQFF. Written as DNA, the CDR3 is TGTGCCATTACGGACAGGGGGGGAACTGAGCAGTTCTTC.